Described below is a single TCR beta chain sequence and its context. What it binds is unknown. These data are taken from a study of T cell responses to AZD1222 COVID-19 vaccine. Findings and limits, study-wide: Females made up more of the donors, who were largely white British, and clonal diversity may have come out too low. Rises in breadth and depth of Spike-specific TCRs came after two AZD1222 doses. Regions 160-218 and 743-854 held dominance among vaccine-associated CD4 TCRs, which spanned spike.

CDR1 is SGHDT, CDR2 YYEEEE, per germline. This CDR3 region has 16 residues. Trimming left V 0 bases short and J 4 bases short, with 15 bases between. Only in-frame clones appear in the TCRdb table, and some are missing; sequencing was by immunoSEQ multiplex PCR. In the table there are about 150,000 clones, about 91% of which are singletons. Sequenced here: peripheral blood, sampled on day 0 of AZD1222 vaccination. The TCR was taken from an adult in good health. The chain recombines TRBV5-6 with TRBJ2-3; tentatively, D is TRBD1 or TRBD2 (7 bases each). CDR3 sequence: CASSLVAGGDSDTQYF. The CDR3 bases are TGTGCCAGCAGCTTGGTGGCAGGGGGGGATTCAGATACGCAGTATTTT.